This T cell receptor beta chain was identified in a study of CD8+CD57+ T cells in acquired aplastic anemia. Study findings and constraints: Patients showed no significant difference from controls in CD8+ Simpson's diversity.

Sequencing was done on patients that had shown CD8+CD57+ cell expansion by flow cytometry. A severe acquired aplastic anemia diagnosis applied to all patients. This clonotype has more than one count but fewer than ten. The antigen is unknown. The CDR3 totals 14 residues. Per germline, CDR1 SNHLY and CDR2 FYNNEI. V was pared by 6 bases and J by 1 base, with 5 bases of the junction left unmatched. Genomic DNA templated the TCR beta VDJ and CDR3 profiling. TCRdb ran MiXCR on the reads and lists one entry per CDR3 protein. The sample shows about 170,000 distinct CDR3 sequences, roughly 48% of them seen only once.

The clonotype originates from a human donor with aplastic anemia. The specimen sequenced was sorted CD4+, CD8+, or CD8+CD57+ T cells (not recorded which) from PBMCs. This chain joins TRBV2 and TRBJ1-1; 7 bases map to TRBD1. Written as DNA, the CDR3 is TGTGCCAGCAGGGGACAGTACCAGAACACTGAAGCTTTCTTT. Translated: CASRGQYQNTEAFF. Looking up the rest from reference TRBV2 and TRBJ1-1 gives the full variable domain: EPEVTQTPSHQVTQMGQEVILRCVPISNHLYFYWYRQILGQKVEFLVSFYNNEISEKSEIFDDQFSVERPDGSNFTLKIRSTKLEDSAMYFCASRGQYQNTEAFFGQGTRLTVV.